This is a list of T cell receptor beta chains from one sample in a study of beta chain features in type 1 diabetes. The method was immunoSEQ multiplex PCR; TCRdb's version includes in-frame clones alone and lacks a portion of them. The profile shows approximately 380,000 clones, about 15% of them singletons. Sequenced input: naive CD4+ T cells from blood. These receptors all stem from a young woman in good health. CDR3s include the opening cysteine and the closing phenylalanine or tryptophan. Size is omitted from some rows. Given values are once, few, many or a class for expanded clones.

size: NA
V: TRBV18
length: 15
CDR3: CASSPQTGGDYGYTF

size: NA
V: TRBV6-6
length: 15
CDR3: CASEGTDLRNTEAFF

size: NA
V: TRBV5-1
length: 14
CDR3: CASSGDRPAYGYTF

size: few
V: TRBV4-2
length: 17
CDR3: CASSQDQVGTRGIVQYF

size: NA
V: TRBV9
length: 17
CDR3: CASSPSTTSGSNDEQYF

size: NA
V: TRBV6-1
length: 15
CDR3: CASTALGARDSEQFF

size: NA
V: TRBV5-1
length: 14
CDR3: CASKSRSFDNEQFF

size: few
V: TRBV7-9
length: 14
CDR3: CASSFDSNTGELFF

size: few
V: TRBV30
length: 16
CDR3: CAWSREQGRPGQPQHF

size: NA
V: TRBV20-1
length: 10
CDR3: CSGLTSEQYF

size: few
V: TRBV7-3
length: 15
CDR3: CASSPDRVTRHEQFF

size: NA
V: TRBV11-2
length: 13
CDR3: CASSLARYTEAFF

size: NA
V: TRBV23-1
length: 17
CDR3: CASSQRGGLNSYNEQFF

size: few
V: TRBV7-2
length: 13
CDR3: CASSSDRRDEQYF

size: few
V: TRBV29-1
length: 13
CDR3: CSVVGRSNEKLFF

size: NA
V: TRBV6-1
length: 17
CDR3: CASSEAVGYSSRNEQFF

size: NA
V: TRBV10-3
length: 15
CDR3: CAIKGAESGNTEAFF

size: NA
V: TRBV30
length: 13
CDR3: CAWSVQGDYGYTF

size: NA
V: TRBV11-3
length: 15
CDR3: CASSLDGMPNTEAFF

size: NA
V: TRBV30
length: 13
CDR3: CAWSVSGGTEQYF

size: few
V: TRBV15
length: 12
CDR3: CATLGSGETQYF

size: few
V: TRBV7-9
length: 14
CDR3: CASSPTGENTEAFF

size: few
V: TRBV10-2
length: 14
CDR3: CASRGQGAYQPQHF

size: few
V: TRBV7-3
length: 19
CDR3: CASSFTGTGLSGAYNEQFF

size: NA
V: TRBV15
length: 16
CDR3: CATSRSTSANQETQYF

size: NA
V: TRBV30
length: 13
CDR3: CAWTTGTHQPQHF

size: NA
V: TRBV29-1
length: 13
CDR3: CSVEGQTSYEQYF

size: NA
V: TRBV6-5
length: 14
CDR3: CASSLDRGQEKLFF

size: few
V: TRBV29-1
length: 17
CDR3: CSAGPALGQGALETQYF

size: NA
V: TRBV4-2
length: 16
CDR3: CASSRWRGKEAGELFF

size: NA
V: TRBV7-2
length: 13
CDR3: CASLFSAADTQYF

size: NA
V: TRBV9
length: 17
CDR3: CASSQGRGYESTGELFF